This is a list of T cell receptor beta chains from one sample in a study of vaccination and CD4 T cells after COVID-19. What these receptors recognize is not known. MiXCR, run by TCRdb on the PCR reads, gives a single entry per CDR3 protein. The sample carries about 13,000 distinct CDR3 sequences, roughly 61% recorded once. Input material: CD4+ T cells from blood, cultured in vitro. The receptors come from a human donor who had recovered from COVID-19. Both conserved end residues are part of each CDR3. Each record gives: clone size, V gene, D gene, J gene, CDR3 DNA, CDR3 protein. A D gene is named only where the DNA matches it firmly. Rows give clone size only sometimes, using once, few, many, or a class for an expanded clone.

>-|TRBV15|TRBD1|TRBJ1-2
TGTGCCACCAGCAGAGGAGGCAGGGGGGAAGGCTACACCTTC
CATSRGGRGEGYTF
>-|TRBV20-1|TRBD1|TRBJ1-2
TGCAGTGCTAGTCGAGCTGGGACAGGGAGCTATGGCTACACCTTC
CSASRAGTGSYGYTF
>-|TRBV7-2|-|TRBJ2-5
TGTGCCAGCAGGGAGGCGGAGACCCAGTACTTC
CASREAETQYF
>few|TRBV6-1|-|TRBJ1-5
TGTGCCAGCAGTGCAAGGACGGCCAATCAGCCCCAGCATTTT
CASSARTANQPQHF
>-|TRBV2|-|TRBJ1-5
TGTGCCAGCAAACCGGGACGCAGCAATCAGCCCCAGCATTTT
CASKPGRSNQPQHF
>-|TRBV20-1|-|TRBJ1-5
TGCAGTGCCCGTGTCCCAGACAAAGGGGTAAGTTGGAGCAATCAGCCCCAGCATTTT
CSARVPDKGVSWSNQPQHF
>-|TRBV7-2|TRBD1|TRBJ2-3
TGTGCCAGCAGCACACGACAGGGTACAGATACGCAGTATTTT
CASSTRQGTDTQYF
>-|TRBV28|-|TRBJ2-2
TGTGCCAGCACTTCGATCACCGGGGAGCTGTTTTTT
CASTSITGELFF
>-|TRBV6-1|-|TRBJ2-2
TGTGCCAGCAGAGCGGGACAGACCGCGAACACCGGGGAGCTGTTTTTT
CASRAGQTANTGELFF
>medium-sized|TRBV28|-|TRBJ1-4
TGTGCCAGCAGCGGGACATCAACTAATGAAAAACTGTTTTTT
CASSGTSTNEKLFF
>-|TRBV28|-|TRBJ1-1
TGTGCCAGCAAACCAGGAGGGGGGGGCCGACTCACTGAAGCTTTCTTT
CASKPGGGGRLTEAFF
>-|TRBV7-2|-|TRBJ2-3
TGTGCCAGCAGCTTAGACGGGGATACGCAGTATTTT
CASSLDGDTQYF
>-|TRBV6-4|-|TRBJ1-6
TGTGCCAGCAGCGACAGGTCTAATTCACCCCTCCACTTT
CASSDRSNSPLHF
>-|TRBV2|-|TRBJ1-6
TGTGCCAGCAGTGGAGGCCGGGTTAATAATTCACCCCTCCACTTT
CASSGGRVNNSPLHF
>-|TRBV14|-|TRBJ2-5
TGTGCCAGCAGCGGCCAAGAGACCCAGTACTTC
CASSGQETQYF
>-|TRBV28|TRBD1|TRBJ1-5
TGTGCCAGCAGGTCGGACAGGGGGCCGCTCAATCAGCCCCAGCATTTT
CASRSDRGPLNQPQHF
>few|TRBV20-1|TRBD2|TRBJ2-7
TGCAGTGCTAGACCCCGGACTAGCGGGATTATCTACGAGCAGTACTTC
CSARPRTSGIIYEQYF
>few|TRBV6-1|TRBD2|TRBJ2-2
TGTGCCAGCAGACAACCGGGACTAGCGGGAGTCGGGGAGCTGTTTTTT
CASRQPGLAGVGELFF
>once|TRBV15|TRBD1|TRBJ2-4
TGTGCCACCAGCAGGGGGGGGACAGGGACGGTAAACATTCAGTACTTC
CATSRGGTGTVNIQYF
>-|TRBV6-5|TRBD2|TRBJ2-7
TGTGCCAGCAGTTACTCCCGACTAGCGAGCTCCTACGAGCAGTACTTC
CASSYSRLASSYEQYF
>few|TRBV2|-|TRBJ2-5
TGTGCCAGCAATCCACGGTTGGAGACCCAGTACTTC
CASNPRLETQYF
>few|TRBV7-2|TRBD2|TRBJ2-3
TGTGCCAGCAGCCCCCCCGGGACTAGCGGGAGAACGCAGTATTTT
CASSPPGTSGRTQYF
>few|TRBV6-4|TRBD1|TRBJ2-2
TGTGCCAGCAGTGATGGGACAGACAGCGGGGAGCTGTTTTTT
CASSDGTDSGELFF
>-|TRBV20-1|TRBD2|TRBJ2-3
TGCAGTGCCCCCCCCGAGGGACTAGCGCGAGGTACGCAGTATTTT
CSAPPEGLARGTQYF
>-|TRBV20-1|-|TRBJ1-1
TGCAGTGCCCCAAGGGGACCCATGAACACTGAAGCTTTCTTT
CSAPRGPMNTEAFF
>-|TRBV5-1|TRBD1|TRBJ2-5
TGCGCCAGCAGCTCGGGACAGGGATGGGAGACCCAGTACTTC
CASSSGQGWETQYF
>-|TRBV20-1|-|TRBJ1-2
TGCAGTGCTAGAGGGGCACATGCTACTAACTATGGCTACACCTTC
CSARGAHATNYGYTF
>-|TRBV20-1|TRBD1|TRBJ2-1
TGCAGTGTTACGGACAGGGGAAGTGAGCAGTTCTTC
CSVTDRGSEQFF
>-|TRBV18|-|TRBJ1-3
TGTGCCAGCTCACGGGAATACCAGAGCTCTGGAAACACCATATATTTT
CASSREYQSSGNTIYF
>-|TRBV6-2/TRBV6-3|-|TRBJ2-7
TGTGCCAGCAGTTACTCGGGGTCCTACGAGCAGTACTTC
CASSYSGSYEQYF
>few|TRBV30|-|TRBJ1-1
TGTGCCTGTCATAACAGGGAAGCTTTCTTT
CACHNREAFF
>-|TRBV28|-|TRBJ2-7
TGTGCCAGCAGTTGGAGGAGAGGCCGGGAGCCCTTGTACGAGCAGTACTTC
CASSWRRGREPLYEQYF
>-|TRBV2|-|TRBJ1-1
TGTGCCAGCAGTGGGGACCTGAACACTGAAGCTTTCTTT
CASSGDLNTEAFF
>-|TRBV6-5|-|TRBJ2-2
TGTGCCAGCAGTTACTCTAACAGGGCGAACACCGGGGAGCTGTTTTTT
CASSYSNRANTGELFF
>few|TRBV6-1|-|TRBJ1-5
TGTGCCAGCAGACTCGACAGATATCAGCCCCAGCATTTT
CASRLDRYQPQHF
>-|TRBV18|TRBD1|TRBJ2-7
TGTGCCAGCTCACCAGAAATGGGACAGGGAGCCGAGCAGTACTTC
CASSPEMGQGAEQYF
>-|TRBV28|-|TRBJ1-2
TGTGCCAGCAGCCCTCGGCGGGGAAATGGCTACACCTTC
CASSPRRGNGYTF
>-|TRBV2|TRBD1|TRBJ1-5
TGTGCCAGCAGGGGACAGGCTAGCAATCAGCCCCAGCATTTT
CASRGQASNQPQHF
>-|TRBV6-5|-|TRBJ2-7
TGTGCCAGCAGTTCCCTACAGGGATCCTACGAGCAGTACTTC
CASSSLQGSYEQYF
>few|TRBV15|-|TRBJ1-6
TGTGCCACCAGCAGGACAGCTGAAAATTCACCCCTCCACTTT
CATSRTAENSPLHF
>-|TRBV15|-|TRBJ2-5
TGTGCCACCAGCAGAGATACGGGGGCCCGGCCCCAGTACTTC
CATSRDTGARPQYF
>-|TRBV7-2|-|TRBJ2-1
TGTGCCAGCAGCTCTATAGCGGACAGCTCCTACAATGAGCAGTTCTTC
CASSSIADSSYNEQFF